This T cell receptor beta chain is from a study of T cell responses to AZD1222 COVID-19 vaccine. Concerning this clone itself: The antigen is undetermined.

Study-level points and caveats: Two AZD1222 doses significantly raised spike-specific TCR breadth and depth over controls. Just a handful of AZD1222 recipients were seropositive at baseline. Clonal diversity may have been underestimated, and the donors were mostly white British, with more females than males. Repertoire sampling was restricted to post-peak T cell response timepoints.

This table comes from immunoSEQ multiplex PCR, and its TCRdb copy is limited to in-frame clones, with some not included. The data hold some 110,000 clones, with around 94% observed a single time. There are 12 residues in the CDR3. Trimming pared 1 base from V and 5 bases from J, leaving 6 bases between. Germline CDR1 and CDR2: LGHNT and FRNRAP. The TCR was taken from an adult in good health. The sample was peripheral blood, taken on day 0 of AZD1222 vaccination. The genes are TRBV12-5 and TRBJ2-7, with D unresolved. The CDR3: CASGLDGDEQYF. CDR3 sequence (DNA): TGTGCTAGTGGTTTGGATGGGGACGAGCAGTACTTC.